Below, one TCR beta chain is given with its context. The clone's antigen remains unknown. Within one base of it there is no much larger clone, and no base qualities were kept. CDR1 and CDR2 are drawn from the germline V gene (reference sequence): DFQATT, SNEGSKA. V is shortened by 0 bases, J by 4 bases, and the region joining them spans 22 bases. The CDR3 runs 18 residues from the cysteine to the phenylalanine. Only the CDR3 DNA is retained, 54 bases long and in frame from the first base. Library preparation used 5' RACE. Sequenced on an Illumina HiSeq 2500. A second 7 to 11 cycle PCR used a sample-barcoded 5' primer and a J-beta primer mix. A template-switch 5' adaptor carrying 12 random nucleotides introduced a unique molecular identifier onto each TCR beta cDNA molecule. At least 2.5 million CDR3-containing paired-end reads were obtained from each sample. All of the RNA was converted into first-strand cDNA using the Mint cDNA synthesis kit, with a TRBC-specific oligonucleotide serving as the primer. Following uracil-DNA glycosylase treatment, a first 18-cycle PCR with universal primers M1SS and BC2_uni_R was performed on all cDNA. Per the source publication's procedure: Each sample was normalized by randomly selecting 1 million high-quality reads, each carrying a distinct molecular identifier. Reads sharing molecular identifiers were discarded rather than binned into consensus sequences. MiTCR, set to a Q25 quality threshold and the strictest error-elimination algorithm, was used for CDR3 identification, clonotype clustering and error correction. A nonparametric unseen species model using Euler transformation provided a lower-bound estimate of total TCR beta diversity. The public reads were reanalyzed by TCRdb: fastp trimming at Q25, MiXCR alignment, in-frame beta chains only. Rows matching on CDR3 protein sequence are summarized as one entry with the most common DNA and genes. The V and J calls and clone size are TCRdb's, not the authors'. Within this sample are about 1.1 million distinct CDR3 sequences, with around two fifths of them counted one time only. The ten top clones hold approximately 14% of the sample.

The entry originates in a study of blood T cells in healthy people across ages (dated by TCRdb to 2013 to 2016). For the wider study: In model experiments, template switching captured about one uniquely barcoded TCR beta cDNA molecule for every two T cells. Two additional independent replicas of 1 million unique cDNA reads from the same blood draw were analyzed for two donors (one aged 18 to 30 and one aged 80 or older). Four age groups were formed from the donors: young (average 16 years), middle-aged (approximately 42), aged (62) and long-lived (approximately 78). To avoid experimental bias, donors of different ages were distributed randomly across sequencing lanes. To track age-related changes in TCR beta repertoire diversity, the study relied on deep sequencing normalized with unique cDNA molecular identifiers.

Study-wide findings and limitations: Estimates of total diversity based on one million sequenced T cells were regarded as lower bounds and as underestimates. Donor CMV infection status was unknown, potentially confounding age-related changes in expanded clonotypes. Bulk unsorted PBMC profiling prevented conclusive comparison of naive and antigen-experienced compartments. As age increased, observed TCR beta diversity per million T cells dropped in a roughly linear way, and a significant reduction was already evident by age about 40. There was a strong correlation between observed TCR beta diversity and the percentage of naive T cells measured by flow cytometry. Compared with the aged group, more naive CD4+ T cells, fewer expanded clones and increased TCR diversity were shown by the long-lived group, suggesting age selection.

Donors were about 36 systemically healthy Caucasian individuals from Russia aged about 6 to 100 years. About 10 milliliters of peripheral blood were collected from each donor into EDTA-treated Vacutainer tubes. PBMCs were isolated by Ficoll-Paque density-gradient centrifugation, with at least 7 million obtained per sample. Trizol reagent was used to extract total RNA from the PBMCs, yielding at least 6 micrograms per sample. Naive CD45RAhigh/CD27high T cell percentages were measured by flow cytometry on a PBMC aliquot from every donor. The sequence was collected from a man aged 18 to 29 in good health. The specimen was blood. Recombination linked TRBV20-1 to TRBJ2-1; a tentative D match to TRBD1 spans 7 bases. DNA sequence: TGCAGTGCTAGAGATCAGGGGGGACGGGACAGTCCTTACAATGAGCAGTTCTTC. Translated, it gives CSARDQGGRDSPYNEQFF.